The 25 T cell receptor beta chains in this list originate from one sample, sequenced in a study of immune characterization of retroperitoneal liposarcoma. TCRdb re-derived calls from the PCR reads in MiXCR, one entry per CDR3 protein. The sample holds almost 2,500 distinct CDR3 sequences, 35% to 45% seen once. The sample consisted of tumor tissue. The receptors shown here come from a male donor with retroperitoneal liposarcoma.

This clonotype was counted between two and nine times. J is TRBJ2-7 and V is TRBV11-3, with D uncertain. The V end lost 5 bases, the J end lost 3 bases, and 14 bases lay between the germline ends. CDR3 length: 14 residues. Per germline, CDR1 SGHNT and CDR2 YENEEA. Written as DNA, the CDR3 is TGTGCCAGCAGCCGTAATGTGGGGAACTACGAGCAGTACTTC. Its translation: CASSRNVGNYEQYF. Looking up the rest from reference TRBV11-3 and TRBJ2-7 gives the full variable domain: EAGVVQSPRYKIIEKKQPVAFWCNPISGHNTLYWYLQNLGQGPELLIRYENEEAVDDSQLPKDRFSAERLKGVDSTLKIQPAELGDSAVYLCASSRNVGNYEQYFGPGTRLTVT.

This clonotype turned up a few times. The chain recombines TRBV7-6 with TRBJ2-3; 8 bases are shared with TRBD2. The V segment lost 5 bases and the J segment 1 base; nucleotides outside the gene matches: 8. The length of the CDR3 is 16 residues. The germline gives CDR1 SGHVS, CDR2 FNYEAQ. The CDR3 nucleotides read TGTGCCAGCAGCGCGAGCGGGAGTTGGGGCACAGATACGCAGTATTTT. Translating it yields CASSASGSWGTDTQYF.

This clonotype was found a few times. Here the CDR3 DNA reads TGTGCCAGCAGTGAGAACCCGGGACAGGGGGCAGATACGCAGTATTTT. Protein product: CASSENPGQGADTQYF. The genes are TRBV6-1 and TRBJ2-3; 11 bases fit TRBD1. Germline CDR1 reads MNHNS; CDR2 reads SASEGT. This CDR3 has 16 amino acids. V was clipped by 3 bases and J by 4 bases; unmatched bases: 6.

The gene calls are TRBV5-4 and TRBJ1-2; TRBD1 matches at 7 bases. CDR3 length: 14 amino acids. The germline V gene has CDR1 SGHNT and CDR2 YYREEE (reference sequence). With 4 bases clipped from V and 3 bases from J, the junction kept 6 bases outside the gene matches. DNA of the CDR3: TGTGCCAGCAGCCCCGAACAGGGGTACTATGGCTACACCTTC. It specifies CASSPEQGYYGYTF.

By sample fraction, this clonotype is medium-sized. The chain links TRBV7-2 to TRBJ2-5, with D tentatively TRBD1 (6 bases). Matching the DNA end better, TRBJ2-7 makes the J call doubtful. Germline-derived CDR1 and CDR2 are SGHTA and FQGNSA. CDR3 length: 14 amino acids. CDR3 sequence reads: CASSRLGQSYEQYF. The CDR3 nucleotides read TGTGCCAGCAGTCGTCTCGGACAGTCCTACGAGCAGTACTTC.

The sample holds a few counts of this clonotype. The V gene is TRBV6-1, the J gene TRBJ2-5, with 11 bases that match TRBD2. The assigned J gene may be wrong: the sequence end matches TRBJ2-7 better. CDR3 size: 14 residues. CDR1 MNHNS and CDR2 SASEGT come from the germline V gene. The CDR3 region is CASKGLADTYEQYF. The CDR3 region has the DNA TGTGCCAGCAAGGGACTAGCGGACACCTACGAGCAGTACTTC.

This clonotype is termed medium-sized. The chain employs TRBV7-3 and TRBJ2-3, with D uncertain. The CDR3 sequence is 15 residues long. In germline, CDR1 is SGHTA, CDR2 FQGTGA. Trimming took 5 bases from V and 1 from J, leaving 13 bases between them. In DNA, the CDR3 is TGTGCCAGCAGCCCCGACTCTGGGGGCACAGATACGCAGTATTTT. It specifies CASSPDSGGTDTQYF.

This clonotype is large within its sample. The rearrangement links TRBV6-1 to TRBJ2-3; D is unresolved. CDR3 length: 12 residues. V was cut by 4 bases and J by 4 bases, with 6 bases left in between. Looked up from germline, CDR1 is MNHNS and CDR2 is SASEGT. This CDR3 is CASSGWADTQYF. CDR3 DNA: TGTGCCAGCAGTGGATGGGCAGATACGCAGTATTTT.

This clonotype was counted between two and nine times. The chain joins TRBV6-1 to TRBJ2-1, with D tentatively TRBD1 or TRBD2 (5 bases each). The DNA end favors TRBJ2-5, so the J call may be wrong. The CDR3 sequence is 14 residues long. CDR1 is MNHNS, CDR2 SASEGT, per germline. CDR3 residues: CASSPRDPLETQYF. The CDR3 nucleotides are TGTGCCAGCAGCCCTCGGGACCCCTTAGAGACCCAGTACTTC.

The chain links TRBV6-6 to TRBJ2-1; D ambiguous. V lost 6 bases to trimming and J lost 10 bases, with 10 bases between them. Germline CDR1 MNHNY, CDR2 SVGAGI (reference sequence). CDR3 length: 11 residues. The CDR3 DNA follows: TGTGCCAGCAGGAACCTCGGGGAGCAGTTCTTC. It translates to CASRNLGEQFF.

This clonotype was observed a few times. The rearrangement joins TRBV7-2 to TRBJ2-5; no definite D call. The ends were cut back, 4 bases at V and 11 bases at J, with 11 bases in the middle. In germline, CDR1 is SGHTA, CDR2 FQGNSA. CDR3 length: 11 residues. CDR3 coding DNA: TGTGCCAGCAGCTCGTATAATGAGCAGTACTTC. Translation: CASSSYNEQYF.

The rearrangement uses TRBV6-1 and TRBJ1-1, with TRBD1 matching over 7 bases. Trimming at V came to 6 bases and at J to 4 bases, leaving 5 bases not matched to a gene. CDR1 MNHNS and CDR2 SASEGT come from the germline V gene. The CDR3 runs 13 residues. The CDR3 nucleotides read TGTGCCAGCAGCTACAGGGGTAGCACTGAAGCTTTCTTT. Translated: CASSYRGSTEAFF.

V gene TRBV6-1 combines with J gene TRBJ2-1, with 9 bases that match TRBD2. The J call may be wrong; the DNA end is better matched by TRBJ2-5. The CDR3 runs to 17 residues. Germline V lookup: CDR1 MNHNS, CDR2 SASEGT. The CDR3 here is CASSSTLAGGRRETQYF. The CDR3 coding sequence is TGTGCCAGCAGTTCCACCCTGGCGGGAGGGCGACGAGAGACCCAGTACTTC.

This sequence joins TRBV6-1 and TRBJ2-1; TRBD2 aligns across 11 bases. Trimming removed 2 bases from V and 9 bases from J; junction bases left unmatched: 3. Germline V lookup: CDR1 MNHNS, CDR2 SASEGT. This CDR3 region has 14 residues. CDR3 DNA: TGTGCCAGCAGTGAACTAGCGGGAGGTTCTGAGCAGTTCTTC. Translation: CASSELAGGSEQFF.

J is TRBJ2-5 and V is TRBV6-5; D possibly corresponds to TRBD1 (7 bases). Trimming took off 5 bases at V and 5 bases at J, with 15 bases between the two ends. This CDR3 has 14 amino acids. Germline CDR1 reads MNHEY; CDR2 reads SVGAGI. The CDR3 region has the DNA TGTGCCAGCAGTGCCTGGGCAGGGGGGGAGACCCAGTACTTC. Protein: CASSAWAGGETQYF.

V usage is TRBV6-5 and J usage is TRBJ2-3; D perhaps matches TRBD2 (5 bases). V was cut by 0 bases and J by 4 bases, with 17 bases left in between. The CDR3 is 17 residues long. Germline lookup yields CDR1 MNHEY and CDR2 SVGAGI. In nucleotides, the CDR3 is TGTGCCAGCAGTTACTCGATAGGCGGGCCGATCGCAGATACGCAGTATTTT. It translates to CASSYSIGGPIADTQYF.

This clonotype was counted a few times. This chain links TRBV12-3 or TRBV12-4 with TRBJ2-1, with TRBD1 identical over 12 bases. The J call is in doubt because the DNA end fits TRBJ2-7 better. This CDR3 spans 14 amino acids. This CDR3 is CASRGQGAGYEQYF. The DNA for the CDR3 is TGTGCCAGCAGGGGACAGGGGGCCGGGTACGAGCAGTACTTC.

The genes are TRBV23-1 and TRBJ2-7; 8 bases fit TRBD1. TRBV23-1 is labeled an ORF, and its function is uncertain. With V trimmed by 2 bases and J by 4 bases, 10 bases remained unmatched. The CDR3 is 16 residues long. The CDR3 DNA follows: TGCGCCAGCAGTCAAACCGCCGGCAGGGGGCAGTACGAGCAGTACTTC. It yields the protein CASSQTAGRGQYEQYF.

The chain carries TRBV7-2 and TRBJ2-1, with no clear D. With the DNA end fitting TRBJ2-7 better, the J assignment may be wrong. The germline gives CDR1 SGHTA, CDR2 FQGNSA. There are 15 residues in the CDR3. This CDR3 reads CASSLSWSSYNEQYF. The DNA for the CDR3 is TGTGCCAGCAGCCTTAGCTGGAGCTCCTACAATGAGCAGTACTTC.

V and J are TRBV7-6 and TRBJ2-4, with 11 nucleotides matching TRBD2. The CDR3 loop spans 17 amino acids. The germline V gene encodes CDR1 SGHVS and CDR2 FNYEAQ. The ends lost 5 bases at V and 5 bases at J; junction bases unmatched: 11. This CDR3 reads CASSPTIAGGQQNIQYF. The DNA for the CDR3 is TGTGCCAGCAGCCCAACCATAGCGGGGGGGCAGCAAAACATTCAGTACTTC.

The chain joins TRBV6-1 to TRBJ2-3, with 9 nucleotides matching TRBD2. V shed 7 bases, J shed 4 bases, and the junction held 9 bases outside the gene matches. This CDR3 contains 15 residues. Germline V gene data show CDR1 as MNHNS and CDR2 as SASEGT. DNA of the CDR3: TGTGCCAGCACTTCCGGGACTAGCAGGGCAGATACGCAGTATTTT. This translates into CASTSGTSRADTQYF.

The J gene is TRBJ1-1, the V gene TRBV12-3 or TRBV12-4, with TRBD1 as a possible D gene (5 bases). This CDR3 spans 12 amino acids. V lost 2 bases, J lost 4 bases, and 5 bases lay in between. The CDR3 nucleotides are TGTGCCAGCAGTTTAAGGGGCACTGAAGCTTTCTTT. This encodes CASSLRGTEAFF.

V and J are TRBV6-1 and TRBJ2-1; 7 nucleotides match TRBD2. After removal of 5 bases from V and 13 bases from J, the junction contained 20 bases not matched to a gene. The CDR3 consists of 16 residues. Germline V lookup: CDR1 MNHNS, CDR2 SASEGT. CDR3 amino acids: CASSSPSGEGQETQFF. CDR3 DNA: TGTGCCAGCAGTTCTCCGAGCGGGGAGGGCCAAGAGACCCAGTTCTTC.

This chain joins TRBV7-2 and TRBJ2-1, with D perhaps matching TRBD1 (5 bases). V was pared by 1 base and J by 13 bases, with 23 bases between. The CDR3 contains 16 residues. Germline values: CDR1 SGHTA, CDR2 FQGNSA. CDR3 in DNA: TGTGCCAGCAGCTTAGTTTTAGACAGAGGACAAGAGACCCAGTTCTTC. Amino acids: CASSLVLDRGQETQFF.

DNA for the CDR3: TGTGCCAGCAGCCTCCAGGGGGCCGACTACGAGCAGTACTTC. Translating it yields CASSLQGADYEQYF. This chain uses TRBV11-3 with TRBJ2-7; 8 bases line up with TRBD1. V gave up 5 bases and J gave up 3 bases; unmatched junction bases: 6. CDR3 length: 14 residues. Per germline, CDR1 SGHNT and CDR2 YENEEA. The whole variable domain, remainder taken from reference TRBV11-3 and TRBJ2-7, is EAGVVQSPRYKIIEKKQPVAFWCNPISGHNTLYWYLQNLGQGPELLIRYENEEAVDDSQLPKDRFSAERLKGVDSTLKIQPAELGDSAVYLCASSLQGADYEQYFGPGTRLTVT.